Sequencing of this T cell receptor (beta chain) was carried out in a study of T-cell reconstitution after alpha-beta-depleted transplantation in children. This clonotype was seen many times. The antigen is unknown. Regarding the study as a whole: Recipient T cells and thymic progenitors that survived gave rise to the high TCRbeta diversity observed at day 60 in some patients. Several hundred graft clones that had expanded were reportedly the source of alpha-beta T cells about two months after transplant. The main origin of T-cell counts and diversity one year after transplant was newly produced T cells.

The library targeted TCRbeta and was prepared with unique molecular identifiers. TCRdb passed the PCR reads through MiXCR, listing each CDR3 protein once. The repertoire holds some 9,700 distinct CDR3 sequences, approximately 15% seen once, with 53% in the top ten. V trimming: 6 bases; J trimming: 1 base; junction bases outside the gene matches: 8. Germline CDR1 is LGHNA and CDR2 is YNFKEQ. CDR3 size: 16 residues. This sample comprised PBMCs, mostly from graft donor cells, obtained 60 days after TCRalphabeta/CD19-depleted stem cell transplant. The receptor was isolated from a male patient aged 10 to 17 who had a stem cell transplant for acute lymphoblastic leukemia, so the T cells may come from the graft donor. The gene calls are TRBV4-2 and TRBJ2-3; 9 bases fit TRBD2. As DNA, the CDR3 is TGTGCCAGCAGTCTCTTAGCGGGAGAAGGCACAGATACGCAGTATTTT. Residues: CASSLLAGEGTDTQYF.